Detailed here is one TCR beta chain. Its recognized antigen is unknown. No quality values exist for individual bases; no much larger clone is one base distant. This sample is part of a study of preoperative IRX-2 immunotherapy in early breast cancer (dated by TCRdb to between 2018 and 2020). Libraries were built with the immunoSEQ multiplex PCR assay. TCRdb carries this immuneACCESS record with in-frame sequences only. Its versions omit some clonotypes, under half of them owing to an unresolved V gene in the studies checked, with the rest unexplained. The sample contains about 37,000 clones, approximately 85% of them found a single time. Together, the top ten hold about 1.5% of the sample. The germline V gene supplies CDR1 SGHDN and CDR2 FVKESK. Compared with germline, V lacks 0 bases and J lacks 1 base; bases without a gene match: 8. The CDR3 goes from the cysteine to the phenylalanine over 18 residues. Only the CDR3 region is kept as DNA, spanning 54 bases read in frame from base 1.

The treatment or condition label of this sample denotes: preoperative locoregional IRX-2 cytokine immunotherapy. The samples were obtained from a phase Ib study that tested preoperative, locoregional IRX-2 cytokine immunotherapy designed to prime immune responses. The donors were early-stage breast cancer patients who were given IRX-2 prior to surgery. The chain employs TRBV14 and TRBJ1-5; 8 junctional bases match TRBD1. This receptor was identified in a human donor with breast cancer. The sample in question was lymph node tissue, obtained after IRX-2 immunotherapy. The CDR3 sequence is CASSQDEIRDRSNQPQHF. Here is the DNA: TGTGCCAGCAGCCAAGATGAAATAAGGGACAGGAGCAATCAGCCCCAGCATTTT.